Sequencing of this T cell receptor beta chain was carried out in a study of blood T cell repertoires in COVID-19 (dated by TCRdb to the early 2020s). Study-level background: ImmuneRACE Cohort 3 recovered participants were defined by two consecutive negative NP/OP PCR tests, healthcare professional clearance, or symptom resolution. Subjects who had been exposed to COVID-19, were actively infected with it, or had recovered from it provided the deeply sampled blood TCRbeta repertoires that made up the dataset. The samples were drawn from two sources: the first 160 participants of the ongoing ImmuneRACE study, and about 1,300 subjects contributed by 6 global collaborators. The material from the prospective study consisted of cDNA or gDNA derived from T cells, B-cell-depleted T cells, or PBMCs. The repertoires were released in a freely available public database meant as a resource for research on the immune response to SARS-CoV-2. The sample metadata nearly always contained a de-identified subject ID, COVID-19 status, age in years and sex. Where HLA class I and class II types were available, the types were taken from metadata supplied by the sample provider, not from assay-based typing. Samples covering the acute and convalescent phases of COVID-19 were provided by collaborators in the United States, Italy and Spain.

The study at large found these results: The amount of clinical and demographic metadata varied by source and participant and was provided uncurated.

From the cysteine up to the phenylalanine, the CDR3 has a length of 13 residues. The kept DNA is CDR3 alone, 39 bases in frame from the first base. The junction shows trimming of 4 bases on V and 4 bases on J, plus 8 bases between the germline ends. CDR1 and CDR2 (MGHRA, YSYEKL) derive from the germline V gene. Participants in the prospective study were aged roughly 18 to 95 years, lived in 20 to 25 United States geographic areas, and enrolled through a virtual design. To assign participants to cohorts, the prospective study relied on clinical history that participants themselves reported in a screening survey and a study questionnaire. Mobile phlebotomists in the prospective study collected whole blood, serum and a nasopharyngeal or oropharyngeal swab from every participant. Additional blood draws and questionnaires over an approximately 2-month period could optionally be provided by prospective study participants. Prospective study blood samples were shipped either frozen or at room temperature before DNA extraction.

TCRbeta CDR3 regions were amplified from genomic DNA by means of the immunoSEQ Assay, a bias-controlled multiplex PCR. The study's own analysis went as follows. Nucleated cell counts per sample were estimated from amplification of reference gene primers within the assay. Sequence reads were collapsed and filtered to measure the absolute abundance of every unique TCRbeta CDR3 rearrangement. For each sample, productive Simpson clonality was calculated as the square root of Simpson's diversity index over productive rearrangements. TCRdb re-hosts the immuneACCESS table, in-frame sequences only. Its copies lack some clones; in the studies checked, an unresolved V gene accounts for under half of them, and the cause for the rest is not known. V and J calls and clone size are those listed in that table; D and trimming were worked out from the DNA. In all, the sample holds fewer than 350,000 clones, and around nine tenths of those were seen once. 2% of the sample is taken by the ten largest.

To note about this clone: What this receptor recognizes is not known. Per-base quality was not reported, and no clone a single base away is much larger than it.

The chain couples TRBV4-1 to TRBJ1-5; TRBD1 could be the D gene, as 5 bases match. This TCR was recovered from a woman in her sixties or seventies in a cohort exposed to, infected with or recovered from COVID-19 (not recorded which). The sequencing sample was made of PBMCs or T cells enriched from blood (not recorded which). The sequenced DNA: TGCGCCAGCAGCCTACAGGTTAATCAGCCCCAGCATTTT. It is translated as CASSLQVNQPQHF.